This T cell receptor (beta chain) derives from a study of blood T cell repertoires in COVID-19. Overall study: T cells, B-cell-depleted T cells, or PBMCs provided the cDNA or gDNA that served as material.

This clone was seen a handful of times. Per the original data handling: Reference gene primers were amplified, and this amplification served to estimate nucleated cell counts. TCRdb's copy holds only in-frame clones and misses some; the assay was immunoSEQ multiplex PCR. The DNA was the basis for D and trimming; V, J and clone size are from that table. Of around 380,000 clones in the sample, 81% were seen once. There are 14 residues in the CDR3. Per the germline V gene, CDR1 is SGHRS and CDR2 is YFSETQ. With 0 bases removed from V and 6 bases from J, the gap between germline ends came to 9 bases. The sample comprised peripheral blood. This sequence joins TRBV5-1 and TRBJ2-2; D remains unclear. The receptor was isolated from a human donor with acute or convalescent COVID-19. The donor label of this sample is uncertain. CDR3 nucleotides: TGCGCCAGCAGCTTGGCCCTGAGGTCCGGGGAGCTGTTTTTT. This gives the protein CASSLALRSGELFF. Full variable domain (remainder filled in from reference TRBV5-1 and TRBJ2-2): KAGVTQTPRYLIKTRGQQVTLSCSPISGHRSVSWYQQTPGQGLQFLFEYFSETQRNKGNFPGRFSGRQFSNSRSEMNVSTLELGDSALYLCASSLALRSGELFFGEGSRLTVL.